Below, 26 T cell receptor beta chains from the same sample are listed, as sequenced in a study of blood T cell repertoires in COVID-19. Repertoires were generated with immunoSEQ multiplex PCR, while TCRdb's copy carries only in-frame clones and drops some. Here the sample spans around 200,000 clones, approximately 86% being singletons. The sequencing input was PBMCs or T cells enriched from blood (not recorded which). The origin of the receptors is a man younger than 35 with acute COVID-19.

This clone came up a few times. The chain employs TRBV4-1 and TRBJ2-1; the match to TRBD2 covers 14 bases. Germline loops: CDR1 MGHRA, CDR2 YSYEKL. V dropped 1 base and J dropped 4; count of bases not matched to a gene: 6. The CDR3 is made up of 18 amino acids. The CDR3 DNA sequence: TGCGCCAGCAGCCAAGTCCTGGGACTAGCGGGAGCTTACAATGAGCAGTTCTTC. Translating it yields CASSQVLGLAGAYNEQFF.

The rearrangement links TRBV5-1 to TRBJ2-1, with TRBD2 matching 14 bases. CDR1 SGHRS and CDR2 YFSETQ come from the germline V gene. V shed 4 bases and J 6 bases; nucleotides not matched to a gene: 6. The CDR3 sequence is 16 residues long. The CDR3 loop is CASSPRTSGRTNEQFF. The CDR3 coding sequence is TGCGCCAGCAGCCCCCGGACTAGCGGGAGGACCAATGAGCAGTTCTTC.

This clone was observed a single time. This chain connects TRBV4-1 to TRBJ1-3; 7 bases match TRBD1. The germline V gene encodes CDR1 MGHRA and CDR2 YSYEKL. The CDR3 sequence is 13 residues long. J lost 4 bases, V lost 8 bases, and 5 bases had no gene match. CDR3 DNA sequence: TGCGCCAGCCAACAGGGGACAGGAAACACCATATATTTT. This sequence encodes CASQQGTGNTIYF.

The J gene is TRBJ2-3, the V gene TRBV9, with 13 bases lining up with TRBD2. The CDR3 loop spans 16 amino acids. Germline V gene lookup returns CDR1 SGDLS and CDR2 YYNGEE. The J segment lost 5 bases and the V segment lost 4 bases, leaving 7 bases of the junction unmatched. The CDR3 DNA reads TGTGCCAGCAGCTCTCGACTAGCGGGAGGCCTAGATACGCAGTATTTT. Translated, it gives CASSSRLAGGLDTQYF.

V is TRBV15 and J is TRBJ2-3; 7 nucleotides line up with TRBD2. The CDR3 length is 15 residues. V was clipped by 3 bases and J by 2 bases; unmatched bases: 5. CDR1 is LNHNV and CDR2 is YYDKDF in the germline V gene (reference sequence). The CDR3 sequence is CATSRTSRYTDTQYF. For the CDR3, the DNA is TGTGCCACCAGCAGGACTAGCCGATACACAGATACGCAGTATTTT. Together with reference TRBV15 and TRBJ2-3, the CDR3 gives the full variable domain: DAMVIQNPRYQVTQFGKPVTLSCSQTLNHNVMYWYQQKSSQAPKLLFHYYDKDFNNEADTPDNFQSRRPNTSFCFLDIRSPGLGDTAMYLCATSRTSRYTDTQYFGPGTRLTVL.

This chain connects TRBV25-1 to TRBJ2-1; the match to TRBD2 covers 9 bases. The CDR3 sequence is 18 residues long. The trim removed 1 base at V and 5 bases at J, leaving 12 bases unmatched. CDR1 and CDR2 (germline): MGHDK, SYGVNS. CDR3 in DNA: TGTGCCAGCAGTGAATCCAATCCCACTAGCGGGCTACACAATGAGCAGTTCTTC. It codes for CASSESNPTSGLHNEQFF.

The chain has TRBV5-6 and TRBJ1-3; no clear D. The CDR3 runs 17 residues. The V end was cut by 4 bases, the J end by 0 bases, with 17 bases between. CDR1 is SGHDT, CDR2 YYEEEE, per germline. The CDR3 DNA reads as TGTGCCAGCAGCCGATTTAGTTCCGGGTTCTCTGGAAACACCATATATTTT. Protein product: CASSRFSSGFSGNTIYF.

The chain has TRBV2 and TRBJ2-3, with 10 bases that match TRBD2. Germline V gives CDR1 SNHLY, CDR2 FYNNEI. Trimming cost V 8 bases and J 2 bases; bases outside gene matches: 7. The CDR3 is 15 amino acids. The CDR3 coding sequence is TGTGCCAGCGGGGTAGCGGGAGGTCACACAGATACGCAGTATTTT. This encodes CASGVAGGHTDTQYF.

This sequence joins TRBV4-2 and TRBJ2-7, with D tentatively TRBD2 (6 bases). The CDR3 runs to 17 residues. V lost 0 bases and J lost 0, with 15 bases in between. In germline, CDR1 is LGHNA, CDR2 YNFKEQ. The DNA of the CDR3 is TGTGCCAGCAGCCAAGATCTTTGGGGGGAGCGCTCCTACGAGCAGTACTTC. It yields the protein CASSQDLWGERSYEQYF.

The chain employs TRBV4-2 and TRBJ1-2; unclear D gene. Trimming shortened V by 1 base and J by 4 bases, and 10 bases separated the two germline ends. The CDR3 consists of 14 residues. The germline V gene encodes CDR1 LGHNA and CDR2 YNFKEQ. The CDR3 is CASSQAELGYGYTF. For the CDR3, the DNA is TGTGCCAGCAGCCAAGCTGAACTTGGCTATGGCTACACCTTC.

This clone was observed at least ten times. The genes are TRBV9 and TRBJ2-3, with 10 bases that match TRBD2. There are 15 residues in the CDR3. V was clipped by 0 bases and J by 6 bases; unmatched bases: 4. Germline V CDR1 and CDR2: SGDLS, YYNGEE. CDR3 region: CASSVAGTSVDTQYF. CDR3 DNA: TGTGCCAGCAGCGTAGCAGGGACTAGCGTTGATACGCAGTATTTT.

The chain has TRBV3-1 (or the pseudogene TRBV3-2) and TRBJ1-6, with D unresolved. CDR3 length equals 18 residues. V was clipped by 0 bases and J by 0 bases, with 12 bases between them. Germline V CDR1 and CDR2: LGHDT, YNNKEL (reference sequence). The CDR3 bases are TGTGCCAGCAGCCAAGACCCCTTACAGAGCTCCTATAATTCACCCCTCCACTTT. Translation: CASSQDPLQSSYNSPLHF.

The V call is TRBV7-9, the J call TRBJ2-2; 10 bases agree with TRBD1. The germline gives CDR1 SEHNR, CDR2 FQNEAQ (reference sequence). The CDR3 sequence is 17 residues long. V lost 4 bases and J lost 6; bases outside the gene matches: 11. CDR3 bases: TGTGCCAGCAGCTCCAGAACGGGGACAGGGGTAGCCGGGGAGCTGTTTTTT. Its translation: CASSSRTGTGVAGELFF.

The CDR3 bases are TGTGCCAGCAGCCAAGGGACTAGCGGGAGCCCCGGGGAGCTGTTTTTT. It translates to CASSQGTSGSPGELFF. The V call is TRBV4-2, the J call TRBJ2-2, with TRBD2 matching 13 bases. CDR1 is LGHNA, CDR2 YNFKEQ, per germline. V shed 1 base and J 6 bases; nucleotides not matched to a gene: 2. There are 16 residues in the CDR3.

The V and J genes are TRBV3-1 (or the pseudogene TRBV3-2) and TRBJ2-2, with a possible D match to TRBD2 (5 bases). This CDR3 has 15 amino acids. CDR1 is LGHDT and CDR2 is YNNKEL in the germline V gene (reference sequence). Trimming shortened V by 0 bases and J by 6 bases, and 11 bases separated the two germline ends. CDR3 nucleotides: TGTGCCAGCAGCCAAGATTCGGGATGGCCCGGGGAGCTGTTTTTT. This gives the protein CASSQDSGWPGELFF.

The CDR3 DNA follows: TGTGCCAGCAGCCTAACAGGGGAAGACGGCTACACCTTC. This encodes CASSLTGEDGYTF. The rearrangement uses TRBV3-1 (or the pseudogene TRBV3-2) and TRBJ1-2; TRBD1 agrees at 7 bases. Losses at the gene ends were 4 bases for V and 8 bases for J; bases not matched to a gene: 7. Germline-derived CDR1 and CDR2 are LGHDT and YNNKEL (reference sequence). There are 13 residues in the CDR3.

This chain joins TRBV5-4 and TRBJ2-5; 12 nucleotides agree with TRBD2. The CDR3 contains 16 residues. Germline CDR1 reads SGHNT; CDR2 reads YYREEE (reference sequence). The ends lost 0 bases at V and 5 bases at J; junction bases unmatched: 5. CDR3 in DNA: TGTGCCAGCAGCTTGGGGACTAGCGGGACTGGGGAGACCCAGTACTTC. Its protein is CASSLGTSGTGETQYF. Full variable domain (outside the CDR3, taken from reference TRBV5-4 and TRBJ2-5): ETGVTQSPTHLIKTRGQQVTLRCSSQSGHNTVSWYQQALGQGPQFIFQYYREEENGRGNFPPRFSGLQFPNYSSELNVNALELDDSALYLCASSLGTSGTGETQYFGPGTRLLVL.

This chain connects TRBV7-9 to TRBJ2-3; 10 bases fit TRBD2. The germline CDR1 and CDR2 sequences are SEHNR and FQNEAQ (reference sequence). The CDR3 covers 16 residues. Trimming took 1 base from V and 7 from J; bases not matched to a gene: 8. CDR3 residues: CASSLGFGTSANTQYF. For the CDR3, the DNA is TGTGCCAGCAGCTTAGGTTTTGGGACTAGCGCGAATACGCAGTATTTT.

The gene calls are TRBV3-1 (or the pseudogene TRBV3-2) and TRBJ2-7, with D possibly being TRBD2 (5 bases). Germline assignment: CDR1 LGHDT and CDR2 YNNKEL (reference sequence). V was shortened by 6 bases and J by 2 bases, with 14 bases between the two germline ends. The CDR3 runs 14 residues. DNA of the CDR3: TGTGCCAGCAGTAGCGAACTAGGAACCTACGAGCAGTACTTC. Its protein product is CASSSELGTYEQYF.

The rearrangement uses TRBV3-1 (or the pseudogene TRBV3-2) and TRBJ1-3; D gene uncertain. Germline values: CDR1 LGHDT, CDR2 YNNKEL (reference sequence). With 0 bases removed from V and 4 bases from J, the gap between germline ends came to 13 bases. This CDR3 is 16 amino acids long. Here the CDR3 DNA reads TGTGCCAGCAGCCAAGAGTCGCGGGAGAAGGGAAACACCATATATTTT. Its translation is CASSQESREKGNTIYF.

The CDR3 is CASSREGDGTEAFF. The CDR3 region has the DNA TGTGCCAGCAGTAGAGAGGGGGATGGTACTGAAGCTTTCTTT. V usage is TRBV6-4 and J usage is TRBJ1-1, with D perhaps matching TRBD1 (6 bases). Looked up from germline, CDR1 is MRHNA and CDR2 is SNTAGT. V lost 5 bases and J lost 5, with 15 bases in between. The CDR3 covers 14 residues.

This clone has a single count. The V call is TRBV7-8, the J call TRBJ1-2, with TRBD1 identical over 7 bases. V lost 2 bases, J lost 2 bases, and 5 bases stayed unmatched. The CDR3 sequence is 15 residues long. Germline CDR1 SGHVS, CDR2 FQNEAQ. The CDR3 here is CASSLNRGRNYGYTF. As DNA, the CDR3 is TGTGCCAGCAGCTTAAACAGGGGACGGAACTATGGCTACACCTTC.

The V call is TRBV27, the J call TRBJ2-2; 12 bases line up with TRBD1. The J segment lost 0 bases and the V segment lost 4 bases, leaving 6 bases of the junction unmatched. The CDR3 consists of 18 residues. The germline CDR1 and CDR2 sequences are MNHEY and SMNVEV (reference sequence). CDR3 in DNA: TGTGCCAGCAGTTCCCGGGACAGGGGGCCCGCGAACACCGGGGAGCTGTTTTTT. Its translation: CASSSRDRGPANTGELFF.

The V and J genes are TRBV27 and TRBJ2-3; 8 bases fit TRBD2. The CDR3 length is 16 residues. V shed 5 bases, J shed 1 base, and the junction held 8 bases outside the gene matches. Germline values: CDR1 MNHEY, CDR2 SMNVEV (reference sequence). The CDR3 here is CASSLLGREGTDTQYF. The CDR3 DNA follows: TGTGCCAGCAGTCTATTGGGGCGGGAGGGCACAGATACGCAGTATTTT.

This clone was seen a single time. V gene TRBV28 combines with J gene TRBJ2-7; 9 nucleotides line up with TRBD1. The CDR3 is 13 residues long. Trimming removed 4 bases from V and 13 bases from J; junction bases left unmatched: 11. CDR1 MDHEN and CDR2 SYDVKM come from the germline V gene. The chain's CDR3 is CASSSRDRVVPYF. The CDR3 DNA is TGTGCCAGCAGTTCCCGGGACAGGGTGGTCCCTTACTTC.

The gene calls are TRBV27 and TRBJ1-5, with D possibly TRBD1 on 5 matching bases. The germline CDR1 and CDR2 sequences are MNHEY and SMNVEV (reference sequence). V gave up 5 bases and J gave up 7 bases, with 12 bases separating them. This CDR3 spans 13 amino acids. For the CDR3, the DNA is TGTGCCAGCAGTCCGAGACAGATCCAGCCCCAGCATTTT. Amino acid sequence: CASSPRQIQPQHF.